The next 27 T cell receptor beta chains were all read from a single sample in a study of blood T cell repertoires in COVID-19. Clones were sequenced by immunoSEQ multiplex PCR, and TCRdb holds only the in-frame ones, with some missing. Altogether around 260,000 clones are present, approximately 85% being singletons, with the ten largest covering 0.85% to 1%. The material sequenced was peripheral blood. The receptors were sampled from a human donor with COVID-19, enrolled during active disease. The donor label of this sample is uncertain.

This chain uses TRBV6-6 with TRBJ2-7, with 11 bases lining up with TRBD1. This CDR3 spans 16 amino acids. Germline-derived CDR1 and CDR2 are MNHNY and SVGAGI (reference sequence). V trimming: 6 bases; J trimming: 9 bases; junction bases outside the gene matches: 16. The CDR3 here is CASRRPGQGVAQAQYF. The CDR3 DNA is TGTGCCAGCAGACGGCCGGGACAGGGGGTGGCCCAGGCGCAGTACTTC.

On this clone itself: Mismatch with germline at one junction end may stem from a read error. The CDR3 loop reads CASSLDRSNQPQHF. CDR3 bases: TGTGCCAGCAGCCTAGACAGGTCCAATCAGCCCCAGCATTTT. The J gene is TRBJ1-5, the V gene TRBV11-2, with D maybe TRBD1 (6 bases). This CDR3 region has 14 residues. Germline V lookup: CDR1 SGHAT, CDR2 FQNNGV.

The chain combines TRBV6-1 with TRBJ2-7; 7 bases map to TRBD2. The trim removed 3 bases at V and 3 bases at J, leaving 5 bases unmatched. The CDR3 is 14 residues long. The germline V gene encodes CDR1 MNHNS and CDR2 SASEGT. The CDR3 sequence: CASSESGRDYEQYF. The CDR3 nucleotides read TGTGCCAGCAGTGAGTCGGGGAGGGACTACGAGCAGTACTTC.

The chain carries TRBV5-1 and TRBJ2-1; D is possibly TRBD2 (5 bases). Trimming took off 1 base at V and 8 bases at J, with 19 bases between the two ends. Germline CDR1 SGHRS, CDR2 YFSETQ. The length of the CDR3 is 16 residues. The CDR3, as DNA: TGCGCCAGCAGCTTGTCGGCGAACCCCGAGGAGGATGAGCAGTTCTTC. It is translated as CASSLSANPEEDEQFF.

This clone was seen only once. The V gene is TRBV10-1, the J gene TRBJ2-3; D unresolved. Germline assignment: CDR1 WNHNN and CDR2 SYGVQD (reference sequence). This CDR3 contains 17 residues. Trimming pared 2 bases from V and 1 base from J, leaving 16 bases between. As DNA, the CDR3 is TGCGCCAGCAGTGAGAATCTCGCGGCAACGGGCACAGATACGCAGTATTTT. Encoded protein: CASSENLAATGTDTQYF.

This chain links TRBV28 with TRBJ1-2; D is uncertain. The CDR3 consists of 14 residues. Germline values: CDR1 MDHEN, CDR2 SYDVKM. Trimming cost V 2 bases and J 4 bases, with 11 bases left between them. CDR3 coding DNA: TGTGCCAGCAGTTTACCCCTTTCCGTCTATGGCTACACCTTC. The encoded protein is CASSLPLSVYGYTF.

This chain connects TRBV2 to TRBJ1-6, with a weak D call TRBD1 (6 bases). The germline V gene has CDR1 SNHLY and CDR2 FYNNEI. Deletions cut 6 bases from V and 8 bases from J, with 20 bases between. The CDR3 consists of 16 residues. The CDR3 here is CASSPNRGAGDSPLHF. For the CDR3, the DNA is TGTGCCAGCAGCCCCAACCGGGGGGCTGGGGATTCACCCCTCCACTTT.

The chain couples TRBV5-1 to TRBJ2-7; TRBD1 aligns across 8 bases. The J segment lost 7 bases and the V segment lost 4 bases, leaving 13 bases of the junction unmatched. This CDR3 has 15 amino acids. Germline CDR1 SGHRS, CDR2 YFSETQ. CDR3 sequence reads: CASSIGQGGSREQYF. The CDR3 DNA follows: TGCGCCAGCAGCATCGGACAGGGAGGAAGTAGAGAGCAGTACTTC.

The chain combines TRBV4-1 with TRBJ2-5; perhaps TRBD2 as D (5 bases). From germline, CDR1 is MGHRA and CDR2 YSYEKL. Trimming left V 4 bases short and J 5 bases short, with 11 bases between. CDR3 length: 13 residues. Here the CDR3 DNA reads TGCGCCAGCAGCCTTAGCGTTCGGGAGACCCAGTACTTC. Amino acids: CASSLSVRETQYF.

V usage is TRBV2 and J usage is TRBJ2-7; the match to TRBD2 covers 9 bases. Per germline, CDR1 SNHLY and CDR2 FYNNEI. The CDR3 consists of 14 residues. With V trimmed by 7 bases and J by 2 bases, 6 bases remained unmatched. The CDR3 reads CASKTTSGPYEQYF. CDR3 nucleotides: TGTGCCAGCAAGACGACTAGCGGTCCCTACGAGCAGTACTTC.

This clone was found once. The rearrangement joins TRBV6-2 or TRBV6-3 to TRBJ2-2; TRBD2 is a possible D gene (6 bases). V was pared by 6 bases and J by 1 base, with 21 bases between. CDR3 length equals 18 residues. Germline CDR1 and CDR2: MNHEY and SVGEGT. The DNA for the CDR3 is TGTGCCAGCAGCACCAGACTAGTGGTGGGCCTGAACACCGGGGAGCTGTTTTTT. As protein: CASSTRLVVGLNTGELFF.

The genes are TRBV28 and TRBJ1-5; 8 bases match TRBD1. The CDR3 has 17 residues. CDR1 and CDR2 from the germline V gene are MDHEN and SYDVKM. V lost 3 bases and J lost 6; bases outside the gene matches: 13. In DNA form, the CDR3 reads TGTGCCAGCAGTTTTCAAAGGACAGGGCCGAAAATTCAGCCCCAGCATTTT. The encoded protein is CASSFQRTGPKIQPQHF. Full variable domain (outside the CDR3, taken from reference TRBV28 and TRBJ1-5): DVKVTQSSRYLVKRTGEKVFLECVQDMDHENMFWYRQDPGLGLRLIYFSYDVKMKEKGDIPEGYSVSREKKERFSLILESASTNQTSMYLCASSFQRTGPKIQPQHFGDGTRLSIL.

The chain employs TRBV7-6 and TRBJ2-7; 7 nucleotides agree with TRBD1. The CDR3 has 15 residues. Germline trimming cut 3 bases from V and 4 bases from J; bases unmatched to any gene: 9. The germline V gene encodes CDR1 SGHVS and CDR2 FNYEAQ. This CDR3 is CASSFTGAPGYEQYF. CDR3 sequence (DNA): TGTGCCAGCAGCTTTACAGGGGCCCCCGGGTACGAGCAGTACTTC.

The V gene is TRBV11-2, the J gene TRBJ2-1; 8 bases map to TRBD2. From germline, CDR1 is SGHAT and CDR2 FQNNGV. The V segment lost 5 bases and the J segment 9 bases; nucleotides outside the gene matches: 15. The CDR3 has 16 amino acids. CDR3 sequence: CASSPGLVEHMVEQFF. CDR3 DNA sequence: TGTGCCAGCAGCCCGGGACTAGTTGAGCATATGGTTGAGCAGTTCTTC. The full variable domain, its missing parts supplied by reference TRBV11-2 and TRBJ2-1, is EAGVAQSPRYKIIEKRQSVAFWCNPISGHATLYWYQQILGQGPKLLIQFQNNGVVDDSQLPKDRFSAERLKGVDSTLKIQPAKLEDSAVYLCASSPGLVEHMVEQFFGPGTRLTVL.

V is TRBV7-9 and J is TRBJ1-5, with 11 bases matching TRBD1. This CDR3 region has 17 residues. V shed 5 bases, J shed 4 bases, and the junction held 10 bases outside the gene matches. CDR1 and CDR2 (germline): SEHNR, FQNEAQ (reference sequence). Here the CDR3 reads CASSPTADRGPNQPQHF. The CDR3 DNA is TGTGCCAGCAGCCCCACCGCGGACAGGGGGCCTAATCAGCCCCAGCATTTT.

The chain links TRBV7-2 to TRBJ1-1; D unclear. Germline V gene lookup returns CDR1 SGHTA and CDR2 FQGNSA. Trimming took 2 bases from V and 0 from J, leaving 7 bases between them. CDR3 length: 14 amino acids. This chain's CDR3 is CASSLRRMNTEAFF. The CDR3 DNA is TGTGCCAGCAGCTTACGGAGGATGAACACTGAAGCTTTCTTT.

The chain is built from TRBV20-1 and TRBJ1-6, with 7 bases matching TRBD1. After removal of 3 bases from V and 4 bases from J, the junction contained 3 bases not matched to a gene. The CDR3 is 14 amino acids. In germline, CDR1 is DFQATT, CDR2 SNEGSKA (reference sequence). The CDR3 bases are TGCAGTGCTAGTCAGGGACAGTATAATTCACCCCTCCACTTT. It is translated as CSASQGQYNSPLHF.

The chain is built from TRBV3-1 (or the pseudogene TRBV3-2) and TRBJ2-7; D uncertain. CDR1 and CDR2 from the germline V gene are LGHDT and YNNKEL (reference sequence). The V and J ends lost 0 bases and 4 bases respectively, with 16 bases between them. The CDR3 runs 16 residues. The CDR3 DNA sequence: TGTGCCAGCAGCCAAGATGTGGCGTTGGGCAATTACGAGCAGTACTTC. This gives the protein CASSQDVALGNYEQYF.

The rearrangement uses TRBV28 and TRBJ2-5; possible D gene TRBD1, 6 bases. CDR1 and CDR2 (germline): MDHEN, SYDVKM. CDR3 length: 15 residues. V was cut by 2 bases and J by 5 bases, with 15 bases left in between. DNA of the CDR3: TGTGCCAGCAGTTTAGATCCCAGGGGTACGGAGACCCAGTACTTC. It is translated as CASSLDPRGTETQYF.

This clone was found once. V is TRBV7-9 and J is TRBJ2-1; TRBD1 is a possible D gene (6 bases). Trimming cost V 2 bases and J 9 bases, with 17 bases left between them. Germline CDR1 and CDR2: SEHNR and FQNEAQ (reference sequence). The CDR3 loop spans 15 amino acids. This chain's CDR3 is CASSLRPGAWGEQFF. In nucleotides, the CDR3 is TGTGCCAGCAGCTTAAGACCAGGGGCATGGGGTGAGCAGTTCTTC.

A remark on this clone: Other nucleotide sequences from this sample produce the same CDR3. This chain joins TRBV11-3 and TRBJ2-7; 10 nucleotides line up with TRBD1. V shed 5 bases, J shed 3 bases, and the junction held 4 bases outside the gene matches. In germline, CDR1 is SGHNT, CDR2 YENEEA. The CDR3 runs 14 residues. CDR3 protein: CASSPRTGGYEQYF. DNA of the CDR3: TGTGCCAGCAGCCCTCGGACAGGGGGCTACGAGCAGTACTTC. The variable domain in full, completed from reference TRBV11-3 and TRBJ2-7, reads EAGVVQSPRYKIIEKKQPVAFWCNPISGHNTLYWYLQNLGQGPELLIRYENEEAVDDSQLPKDRFSAERLKGVDSTLKIQPAELGDSAVYLCASSPRTGGYEQYFGPGTRLTVT.

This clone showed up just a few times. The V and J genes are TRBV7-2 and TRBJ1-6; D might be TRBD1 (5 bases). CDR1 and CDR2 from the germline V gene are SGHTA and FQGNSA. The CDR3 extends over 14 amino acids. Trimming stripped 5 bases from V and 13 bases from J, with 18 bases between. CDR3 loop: CASSPGMSGSPLHF. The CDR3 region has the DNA TGTGCCAGCAGCCCAGGGATGTCAGGTTCCCCCCTCCACTTT.

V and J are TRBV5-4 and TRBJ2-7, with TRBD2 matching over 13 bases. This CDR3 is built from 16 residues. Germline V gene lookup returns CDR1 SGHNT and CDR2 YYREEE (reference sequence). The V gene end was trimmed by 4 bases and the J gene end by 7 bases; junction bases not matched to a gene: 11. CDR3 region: CASSPPGLAGVVEQYF. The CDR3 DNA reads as TGTGCCAGCAGCCCCCCAGGACTAGCGGGAGTGGTGGAGCAGTACTTC.

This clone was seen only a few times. The CDR3 loop reads CAWSVSRAGNTIYF. DNA for the CDR3: TGTGCCTGGAGTGTAAGCCGGGCAGGGAACACCATATATTTT. This chain connects TRBV30 to TRBJ1-3; perhaps TRBD1 as D (5 bases). Germline V lookup: CDR1 GTSNPN, CDR2 SVGIG (reference sequence). V gave up 0 bases and J gave up 7 bases, with 13 bases separating them. This CDR3 is 14 amino acids long.

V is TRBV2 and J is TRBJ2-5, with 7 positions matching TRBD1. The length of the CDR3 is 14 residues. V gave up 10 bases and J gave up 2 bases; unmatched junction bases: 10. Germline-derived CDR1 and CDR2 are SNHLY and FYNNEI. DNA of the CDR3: TGTGCCACCAATCGGAGGACAGGTCAAGAGACCCAGTACTTC. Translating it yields CATNRRTGQETQYF.

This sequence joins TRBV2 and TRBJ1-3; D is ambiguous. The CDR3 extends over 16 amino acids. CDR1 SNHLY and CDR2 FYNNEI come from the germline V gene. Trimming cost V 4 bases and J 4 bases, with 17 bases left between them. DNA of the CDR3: TGTGCCAGCAGTGTGGACTCAAGGAGGTCCGGAAACACCATATATTTT. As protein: CASSVDSRRSGNTIYF.

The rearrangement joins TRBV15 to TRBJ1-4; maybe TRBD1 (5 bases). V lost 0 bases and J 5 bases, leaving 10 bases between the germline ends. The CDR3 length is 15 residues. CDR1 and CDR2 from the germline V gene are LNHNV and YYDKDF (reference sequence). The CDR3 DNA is TGTGCCACCAGCAGAGATGGCGGGGGGAATGAAAAACTGTTTTTT. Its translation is CATSRDGGGNEKLFF.